The 6 T cell receptor beta chains listed next were all sequenced from one sample in a study of T cell changes during pregnancy in multiple sclerosis. Profiling relied on immunoSEQ multiplex PCR, and the TCRdb table lists in-frame clones only, not all of them. The sample includes about 69,000 clones, under 95% of them seen just once. The material was peripheral blood, obtained in the third trimester of pregnancy. These receptor sequences come from a female donor with multiple sclerosis, enrolled in a pregnancy study.

V is TRBV5-1 and J is TRBJ2-3, with D tentatively TRBD2 (5 bases). Between the trimmed V and J ends, which lost 5 bases and 1 base, there was a span of 14 bases. Germline V lookup: CDR1 SGHRS, CDR2 YFSETQ. The CDR3 loop spans 15 amino acids. CDR3 residues: CASRGRESGTDTQYF. The CDR3 DNA reads as TGCGCCAGCAGGGGCCGGGAATCCGGCACAGATACGCAGTATTTT.

V gene TRBV4-3 combines with J gene TRBJ2-7; 7 nucleotides match TRBD1. V was pared by 3 bases and J by 1 base, with 9 bases of the junction left unmatched. Looked up from germline, CDR1 is LGHNA and CDR2 is YSLEER. CDR3 length: 16 residues. The CDR3 protein is CASSQILGGQSYEQYF. The CDR3 nucleotides are TGCGCCAGCAGCCAGATCCTAGGGGGCCAGTCCTACGAGCAGTACTTC.

The chain is built from TRBV5-1 and TRBJ1-1; unclear D gene. V lost 6 bases to trimming and J lost 1 base, with 13 bases between them. The CDR3 runs to 14 residues. Germline loops: CDR1 SGHRS, CDR2 YFSETQ. Written as DNA, the CDR3 is TGCGCCAGCATTACCGGAGCAGCGAACACTGAAGCTTTCTTT. It is translated as CASITGAANTEAFF.

The rearrangement links TRBV5-1 to TRBJ2-5; 12 bases are a match to TRBD2. CDR1 SGHRS and CDR2 YFSETQ come from the germline V gene. CDR3 size: 15 residues. V lost 4 bases to trimming and J lost 1 base; unmatched junction nucleotides: 2. As DNA, the CDR3 is TGCGCCAGCAGCAAGGGACTAGCGGGCCAAGAGACCCAGTACTTC. Residues: CASSKGLAGQETQYF.

This chain links TRBV18 with TRBJ2-2, with TRBD1 identical over 10 bases. The J segment lost 5 bases and the V segment lost 3 bases, leaving 3 bases of the junction unmatched. Germline CDR1 and CDR2: KGHSH and LQKENI. This CDR3 has 15 amino acids. CDR3 coding DNA: TGTGCCAGCTCACCGCGACAGGGGGCAACCGGGGAGCTGTTTTTT. Its protein product is CASSPRQGATGELFF. Variable domain in full (rest from reference TRBV18 and TRBJ2-2): NAGVMQNPRHLVRRRGQEARLRCSPMKGHSHVYWYRQLPEEGLKFMVYLQKENIIDESGMPKERFSAEFPKEGPSILRIQQVVRGDSAAYFCASSPRQGATGELFFGEGSRLTVL.

This rearrangement joins TRBV7-2 to TRBJ2-5; D call uncertain. Germline V CDR1 and CDR2: SGHTA, FQGNSA. V was cut by 4 bases and J by 5 bases, with 11 bases left in between. The CDR3 totals 13 residues. CDR3 nucleotides: TGTGCCAGCAGCTCTACGAGAGTGGAGACCCAGTACTTC. Translated, it gives CASSSTRVETQYF. The full variable domain, in which reference TRBV7-2 and TRBJ2-5 provide the parts outside the CDR3, is GAGVSQSPSNKVTEKGKDVELRCDPISGHTALYWYRQSLGQGLEFLIYFQGNSAPDKSGLPSDRFSAERTGGSVSTLTIQRTQQEDSAVYLCASSSTRVETQYFGPGTRLLVL.